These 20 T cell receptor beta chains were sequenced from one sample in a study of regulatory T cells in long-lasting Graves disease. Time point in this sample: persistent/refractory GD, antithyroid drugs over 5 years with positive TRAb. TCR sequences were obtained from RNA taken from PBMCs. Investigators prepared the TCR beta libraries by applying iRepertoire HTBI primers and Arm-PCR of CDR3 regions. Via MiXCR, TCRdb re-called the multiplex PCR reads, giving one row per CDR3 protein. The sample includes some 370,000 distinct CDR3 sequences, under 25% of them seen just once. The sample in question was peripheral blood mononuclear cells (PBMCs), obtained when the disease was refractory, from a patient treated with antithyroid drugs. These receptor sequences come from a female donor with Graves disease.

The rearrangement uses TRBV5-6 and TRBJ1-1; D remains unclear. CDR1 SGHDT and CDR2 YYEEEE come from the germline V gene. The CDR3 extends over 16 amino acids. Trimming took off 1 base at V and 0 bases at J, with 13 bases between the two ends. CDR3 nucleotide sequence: TGTGCCAGCAGCTTGTGGAGACACAACATGAACACTGAAGCTTTCTTT. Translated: CASSLWRHNMNTEAFF.

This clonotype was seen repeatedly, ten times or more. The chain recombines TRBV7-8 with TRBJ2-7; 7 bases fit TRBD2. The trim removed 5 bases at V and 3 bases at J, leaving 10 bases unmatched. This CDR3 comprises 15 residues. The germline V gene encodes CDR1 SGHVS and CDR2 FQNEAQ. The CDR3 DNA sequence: TGTGCCAGCAGCCCCCTCCTAGCGGTTAGCTACGAGCAGTACTTC. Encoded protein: CASSPLLAVSYEQYF.

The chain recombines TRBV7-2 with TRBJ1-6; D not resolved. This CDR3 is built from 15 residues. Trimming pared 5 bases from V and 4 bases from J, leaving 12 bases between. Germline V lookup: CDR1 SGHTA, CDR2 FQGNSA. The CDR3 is CASSGLTNYNSPLHF. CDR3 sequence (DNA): TGTGCCAGCAGCGGCTTGACAAATTATAATTCACCCCTCCACTTT.

The CDR3 DNA follows: TGCGCCAGCAGCCAGTCCGTGTTTGGCAATCAGCCCCAGCATTTT. It codes for CASSQSVFGNQPQHF. J is TRBJ1-5 and V is TRBV4-3; D remains unclear. CDR3 length: 15 amino acids. Germline values: CDR1 LGHNA, CDR2 YSLEER. Trimming stripped 3 bases from V and 2 bases from J, with 11 bases between.

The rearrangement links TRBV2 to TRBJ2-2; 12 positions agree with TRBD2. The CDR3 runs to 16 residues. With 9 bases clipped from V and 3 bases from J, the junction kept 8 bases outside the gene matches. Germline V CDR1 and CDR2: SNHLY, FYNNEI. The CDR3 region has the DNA TGTGCCAGTACCCCTAGCGGGAGGGTCGACACCGGGGAGCTGTTTTTT. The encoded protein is CASTPSGRVDTGELFF.

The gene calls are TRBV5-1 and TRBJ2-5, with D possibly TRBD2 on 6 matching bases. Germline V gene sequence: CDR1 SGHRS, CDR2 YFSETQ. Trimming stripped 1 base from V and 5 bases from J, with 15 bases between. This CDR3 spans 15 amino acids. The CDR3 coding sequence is TGCGCCAGCAGCTTGTCGGGGGAAACCGGGGAGACCCAGTACTTC. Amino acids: CASSLSGETGETQYF.

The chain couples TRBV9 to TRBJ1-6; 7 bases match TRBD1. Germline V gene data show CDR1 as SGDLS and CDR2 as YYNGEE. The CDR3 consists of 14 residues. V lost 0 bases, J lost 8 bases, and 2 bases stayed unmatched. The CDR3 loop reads CASSVVGGHSPLHF. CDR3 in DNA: TGTGCCAGCAGCGTAGTAGGGGGCCATTCACCCCTCCACTTT.

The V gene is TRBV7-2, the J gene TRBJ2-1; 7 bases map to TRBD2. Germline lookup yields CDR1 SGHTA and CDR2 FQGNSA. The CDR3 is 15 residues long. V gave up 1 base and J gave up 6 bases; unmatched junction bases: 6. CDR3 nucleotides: TGTGCCAGCAGCTTAGACGGTCTAGCGGTCAATGAGCAGTTCTTC. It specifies CASSLDGLAVNEQFF.

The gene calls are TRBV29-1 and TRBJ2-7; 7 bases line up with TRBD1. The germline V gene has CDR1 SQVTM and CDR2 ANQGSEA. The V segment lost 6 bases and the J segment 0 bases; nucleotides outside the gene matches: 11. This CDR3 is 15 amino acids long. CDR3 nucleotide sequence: TGCAGCGTCGCGTCGGGACAGAGGGCCTCCTACGAGCAGTACTTC. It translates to CSVASGQRASYEQYF.

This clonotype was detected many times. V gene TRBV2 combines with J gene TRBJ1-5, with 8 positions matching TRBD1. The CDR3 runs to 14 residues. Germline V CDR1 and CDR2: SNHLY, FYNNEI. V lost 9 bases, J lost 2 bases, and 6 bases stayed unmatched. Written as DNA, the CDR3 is TGTGCCAGGACAGGGGCGGATGGCAATCAGCCCCAGCATTTT. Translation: CARTGADGNQPQHF.

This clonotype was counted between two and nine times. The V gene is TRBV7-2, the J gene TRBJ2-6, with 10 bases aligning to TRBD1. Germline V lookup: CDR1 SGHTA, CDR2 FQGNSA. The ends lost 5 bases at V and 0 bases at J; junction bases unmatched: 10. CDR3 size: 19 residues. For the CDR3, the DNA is TGTGCCAGCAGCGACGAACCGGGACAGGGGCCCTCTGGGGCCAACGTCCTGACTTTC. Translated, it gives CASSDEPGQGPSGANVLTF.

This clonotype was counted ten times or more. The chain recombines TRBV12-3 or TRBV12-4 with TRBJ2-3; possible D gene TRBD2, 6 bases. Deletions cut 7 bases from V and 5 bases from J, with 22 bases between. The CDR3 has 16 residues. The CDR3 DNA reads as TGTGCCAGCACCGCACGGGGGACCACAGCCGAAGATACGCAGTATTTT. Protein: CASTARGTTAEDTQYF.

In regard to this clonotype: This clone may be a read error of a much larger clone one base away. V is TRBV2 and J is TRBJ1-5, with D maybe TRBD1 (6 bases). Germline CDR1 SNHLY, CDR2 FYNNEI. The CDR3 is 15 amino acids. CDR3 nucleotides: TGTGCCGGCAGTGAGCGGGGGGCTGGCAATCAGCCCCAGCATTTT. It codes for CAGSERGAGNQPQHF.

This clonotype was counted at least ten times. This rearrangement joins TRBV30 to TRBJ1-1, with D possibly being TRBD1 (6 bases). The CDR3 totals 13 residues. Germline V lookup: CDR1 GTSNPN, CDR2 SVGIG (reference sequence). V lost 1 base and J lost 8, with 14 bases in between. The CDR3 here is CAWSDVQGTEAFF. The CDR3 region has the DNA TGTGCCTGGAGTGATGTGCAAGGGACAGAAGCTTTCTTT. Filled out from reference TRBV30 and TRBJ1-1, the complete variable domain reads SQTIHQWPATLVQPVGSPLSLECTVEGTSNPNLYWYRQAAGRGLQLLFYSVGIGQISSEVPQNLSASRPQDRQFILSSKKLLLSDSGFYLCAWSDVQGTEAFFGQGTRLTVV.

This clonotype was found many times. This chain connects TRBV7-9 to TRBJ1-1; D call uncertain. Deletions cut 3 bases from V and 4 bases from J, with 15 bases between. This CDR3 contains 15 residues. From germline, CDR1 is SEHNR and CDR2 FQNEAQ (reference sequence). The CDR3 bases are TGTGCCAGCAGCTTTCCTGTGGCAGGCGGCACTGAAGCTTTCTTT. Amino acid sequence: CASSFPVAGGTEAFF.

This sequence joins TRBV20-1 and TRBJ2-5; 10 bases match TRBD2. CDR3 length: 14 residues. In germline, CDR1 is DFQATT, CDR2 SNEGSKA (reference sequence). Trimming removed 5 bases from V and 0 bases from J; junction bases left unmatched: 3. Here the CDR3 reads CSAEGLADQETQYF. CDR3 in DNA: TGCAGTGCTGAAGGACTAGCGGACCAAGAGACCCAGTACTTC.

The CDR3 spells CASSIVGLGNQPQHF. Written as DNA, the CDR3 is TGTGCCAGTAGTATCGTAGGGTTGGGCAATCAGCCCCAGCATTTT. This sequence joins TRBV19 and TRBJ1-5; D unclear. V was pared by 3 bases and J by 2 bases, with 11 bases between. Germline V gene lookup returns CDR1 LNHDA and CDR2 SQIVND (reference sequence). The CDR3 loop spans 15 amino acids.

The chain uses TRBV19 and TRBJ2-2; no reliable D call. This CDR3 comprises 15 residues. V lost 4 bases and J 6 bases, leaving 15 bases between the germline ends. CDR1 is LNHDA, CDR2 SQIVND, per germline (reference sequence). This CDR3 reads CASSTNVNGPGELFF. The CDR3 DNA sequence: TGTGCCAGTAGTACAAACGTCAACGGGCCCGGGGAGCTGTTTTTT. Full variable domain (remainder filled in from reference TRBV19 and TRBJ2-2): DGGITQSPKYLFRKEGQNVTLSCEQNLNHDAMYWYRQDPGQGLRLIYYSQIVNDFQKGDIAEGYSVSREKKESFPLTVTSAQKNPTAFYLCASSTNVNGPGELFFGEGSRLTVL.

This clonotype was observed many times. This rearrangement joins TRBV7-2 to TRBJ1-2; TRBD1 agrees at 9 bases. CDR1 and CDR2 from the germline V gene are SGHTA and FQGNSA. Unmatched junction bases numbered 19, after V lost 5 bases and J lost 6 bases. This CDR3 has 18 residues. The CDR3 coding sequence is TGTGCCAGCAGCACCTACCTCGGGGTAGGGACAGGGTGGAATGGCTACACCTTC. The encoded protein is CASSTYLGVGTGWNGYTF.

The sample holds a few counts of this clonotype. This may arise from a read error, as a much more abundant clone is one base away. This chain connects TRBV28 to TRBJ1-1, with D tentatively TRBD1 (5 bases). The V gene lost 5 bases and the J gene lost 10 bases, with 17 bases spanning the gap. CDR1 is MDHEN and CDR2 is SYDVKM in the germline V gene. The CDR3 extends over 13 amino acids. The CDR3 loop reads CASSPHETQGAFF. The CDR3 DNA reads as TGTGCCAGCAGTCCTCATGAGACGCAGGGAGCTTTCTTT.